Detailed here is one T cell receptor (beta chain). Its antigen is not identified. Assay: immunoSEQ multiplex PCR; the TCRdb copy retains only in-frame clones and omits some. The table records about 350,000 clones, roughly 90% of them present only once. Treatment defined: about 20 received Ad26.COV2.S at low or high dose, single or two shots; about five received placebo; per-sample allocation not given. The samples date from day 63 after the first vaccine or placebo injection. The data originate from a study of Ad26.COV2.S vaccination and SARS-CoV-2 variants. Overall study findings and caveats: Recipients given vaccine exceeded placebo recipients in spike-specific TCR breadth. Reported findings describe substantial breadth in spike-specific CD8+ and CD4+ T cell responses following vaccination.

Germline V CDR1 and CDR2: SGHKS, YYEKEE (reference sequence). The CDR3 loop spans 14 amino acids. V gave up 4 bases and J gave up 6 bases, with 14 bases separating them. The TCR was taken from a person aged 18 to 59 who received the Ad26.COV2.S COVID-19 vaccine or a placebo. Sequencing was performed on peripheral blood, taken in a trial of Ad26.COV2.S vaccine versus placebo. The chain recombines TRBV5-5 with TRBJ1-5; a weak D match, TRBD1 (6 bases). CDR3: CASSLEQGTQPQHF. The CDR3 coding sequence is TGTGCCAGCAGCCTCGAACAGGGAACTCAGCCCCAGCATTTT.